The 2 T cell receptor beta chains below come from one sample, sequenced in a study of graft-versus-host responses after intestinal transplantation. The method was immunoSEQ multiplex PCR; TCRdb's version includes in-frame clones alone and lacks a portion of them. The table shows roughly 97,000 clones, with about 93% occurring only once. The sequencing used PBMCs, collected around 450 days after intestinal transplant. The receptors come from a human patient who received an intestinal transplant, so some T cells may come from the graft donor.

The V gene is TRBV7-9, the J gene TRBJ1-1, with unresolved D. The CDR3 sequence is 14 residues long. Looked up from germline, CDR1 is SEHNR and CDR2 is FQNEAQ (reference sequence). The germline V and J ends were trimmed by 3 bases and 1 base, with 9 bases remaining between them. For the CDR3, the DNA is TGTGCCAGCAGCTTTCTAACAGAGAACACTGAAGCTTTCTTT. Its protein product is CASSFLTENTEAFF. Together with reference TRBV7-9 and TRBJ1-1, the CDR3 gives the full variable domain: DTGVSQNPRHKITKRGQNVTFRCDPISEHNRLYWYRQTLGQGPEFLTYFQNEAQLEKSRLLSDRFSAERPKGSFSTLEIQRTEQGDSAMYLCASSFLTENTEAFFGQGTRLTVV.

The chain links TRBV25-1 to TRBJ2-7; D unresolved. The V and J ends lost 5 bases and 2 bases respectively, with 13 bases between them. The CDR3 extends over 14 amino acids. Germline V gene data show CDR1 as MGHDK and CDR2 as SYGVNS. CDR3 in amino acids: CASSPSGFPYEQYF. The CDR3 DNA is TGTGCCAGCAGTCCTTCTGGGTTCCCCTACGAGCAGTACTTC.